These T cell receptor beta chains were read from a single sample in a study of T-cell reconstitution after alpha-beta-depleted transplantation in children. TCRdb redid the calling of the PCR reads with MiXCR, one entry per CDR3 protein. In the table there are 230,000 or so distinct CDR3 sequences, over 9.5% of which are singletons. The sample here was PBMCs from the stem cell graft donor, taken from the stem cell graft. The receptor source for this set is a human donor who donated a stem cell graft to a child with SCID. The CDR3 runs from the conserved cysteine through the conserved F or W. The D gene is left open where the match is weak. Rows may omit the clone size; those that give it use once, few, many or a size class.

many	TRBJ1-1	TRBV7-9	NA	TGTGCCAGCAGCCCCGCTCCGGGTTCCAAACACCAGAACACTGAAGCTTTCTTT	CASSPAPGSKHQNTEAFF
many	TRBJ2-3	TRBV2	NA	TGTGCCAGCAGTGAAGTTGGTGATACGCAGTATTTT	CASSEVGDTQYF
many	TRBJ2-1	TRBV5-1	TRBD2	TGCGCCAGCAGCTTGCCTAGTAGCGGGGGGACCGATGAGCAGTTCTTC	CASSLPSSGGTDEQFF
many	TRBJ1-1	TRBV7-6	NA	TGTGCCAGCACCCGAAATCCCATAGACAGTGGGGTAAACACTGAAGCTTTCTTT	CASTRNPIDSGVNTEAFF
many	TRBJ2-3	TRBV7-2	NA	TGTGCCAGCAGCTTACCGCCGGCCTTCGAAGGGTCAGATACGCAGTATTTT	CASSLPPAFEGSDTQYF
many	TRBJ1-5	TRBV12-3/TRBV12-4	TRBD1	TGTGCCAGCAGTTCGCGGACAGGGAGTGTTGAACAGCCCCAGCATTTT	CASSSRTGSVEQPQHF
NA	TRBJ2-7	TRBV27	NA	TGTGCCAGCAGTCCGAAGATTTTGGGGGTCGGCGAGCAGTACTTC	CASSPKILGVGEQYF
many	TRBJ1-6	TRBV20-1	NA	TGCAGTGCTAGGGGCCAGGGCTCTTATAATTCACCCCTCCACTTT	CSARGQGSYNSPLHF
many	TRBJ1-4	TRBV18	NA	TGTGCCAGCTCCCGGACAGAGTTTGAAAAACTGTTTTTT	CASSRTEFEKLFF
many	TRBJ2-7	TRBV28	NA	TGTGCCAGCAGTTTGAACAGGGGAGGGGACGAGCAGTACTTC	CASSLNRGGDEQYF
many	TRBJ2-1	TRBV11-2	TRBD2	TGTGCCAGCAGCTTAGTTCAGCGGGGCTCCTACAATGAGCAGTTCTTC	CASSLVQRGSYNEQFF
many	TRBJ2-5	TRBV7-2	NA	TGTGCCAGCAGCTTAGCTGGGCATCAAGAGACCCAGTACTTC	CASSLAGHQETQYF
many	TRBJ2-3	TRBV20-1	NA	TGCAGTGCTAGTTGGCAGGGTGGGCAGTATTTT	CSASWQGGQYF
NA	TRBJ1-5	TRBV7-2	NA	TGTGCCAGCAGTTATACTATGGGTCAGCCCCAGCATTTT	CASSYTMGQPQHF
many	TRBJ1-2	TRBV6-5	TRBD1	TGTGCCAGCAGTTCGACAGGGTCAAGCTATGGCTACACCTTC	CASSSTGSSYGYTF
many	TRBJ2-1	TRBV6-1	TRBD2	TGTGCCAGCAGCGCTAACAGCGGGGGTGAGCAGTTCTTC	CASSANSGGEQFF
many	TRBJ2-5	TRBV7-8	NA	TGTGCCAGCACCCCTCGGACGAACCAAGAGACCCAGTACTTC	CASTPRTNQETQYF
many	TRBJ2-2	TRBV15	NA	TGTGCCACCAGCAGAGATGGGGCAGGGCGAGGGGCCGGGGAGCTGTTTTTT	CATSRDGAGRGAGELFF
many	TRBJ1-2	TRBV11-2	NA	TGTGCCAGCAGCTTAGATCGTCCTGCACGGACCCTCAACTATGGCTACACCTTC	CASSLDRPARTLNYGYTF
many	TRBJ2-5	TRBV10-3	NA	TGTGCCATCAGTCCGGGAGAGACCCAGTACTTC	CAISPGETQYF
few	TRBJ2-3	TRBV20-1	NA	TGCAGTGCTAGAGATCTGCCAGATACGCAGTATTTT	CSARDLPDTQYF
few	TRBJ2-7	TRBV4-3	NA	TGCGCCAGCAGCCAAGACTGGGCCGGGACGTCCTCCTACGAGCAGTACTTC	CASSQDWAGTSSYEQYF
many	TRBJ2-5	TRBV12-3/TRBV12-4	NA	TGTGCCAGCACCCCAGGCAGGGTAGAGACCCAGTACTTC	CASTPGRVETQYF
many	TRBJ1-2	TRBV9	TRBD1	TGTGCCAGCAGCCCCCGGGACAGGGGCCCCGTCGGCTATGGCTACACCTTC	CASSPRDRGPVGYGYTF
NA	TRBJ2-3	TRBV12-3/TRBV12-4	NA	TGTGCCAGCAGCCCCCCTGGACATAGTCTTCCCACAGATACGCAGTATTTT	CASSPPGHSLPTDTQYF